This T cell receptor beta chain appears in the sequencing data of a study of T cell responses to AZD1222 COVID-19 vaccine. General study points: In a largely white British group with more females than males, clonal diversity was possibly underestimated. Researchers took repertoire samples only after the peak T cell response had come.

About this clone: What it binds is not known.

TCRdb's copy holds only in-frame clones and misses some; the assay was immunoSEQ multiplex PCR. This sample yields over 130,000 clones, of which about 93% are seen a single time; approximately 3.7% belongs to the top ten. Germline V CDR1 and CDR2: MNHNY, SVGAGI (reference sequence). V dropped 6 bases and J dropped 4; count of bases not matched to a gene: 5. This CDR3 is built from 14 residues. The sequencing used peripheral blood, collected 28 days after the second AZD1222 dose. The TCR comes from an adult who received the AZD1222 COVID-19 vaccine. The chain carries TRBV6-6 and TRBJ2-2; TRBD1 agrees at 7 bases. CDR3 protein: CASSQTGSTGELFF. DNA of the CDR3: TGTGCCAGCAGCCAGACAGGGAGCACCGGGGAGCTGTTTTTT.